This TCR beta chain was captured by sequencing in a study of cytomegalovirus exposure and HLA in healthy donors (dated by TCRdb to about 2017). For context, the study as a whole: An earlier analysis of about 530 of the donors reported over 250 Gb of sequence data and some 110 million unique TCR beta sequences obtained from about 179 million T cells. An early release that covered fewer than 750 HLA-typed donors contained about 300 gigabases of sequencing data and around 85 million unique TCR sequences. The genetic ancestry cluster associated with self-reported Caucasian donors included 70% to 85% of the 398 genotyped donors. The aim of the study was to test whether cataloging public T cell receptors could identify signatures of past pathogen exposure. The study used immunosequencing to profile the T cell repertoires of hundreds of subjects and linked those repertoires to cytomegalovirus serostatus. A separate validation cohort of over a hundred different subjects was used in addition to the approximately 670-subject first cohort. High-throughput TCR immunosequencing, statistical association of individual TCRs with disease status, and machine learning were combined to predict cytomegalovirus infection status. A later analysis re-examined previously published TCR beta repertoires from just over 650 donors and added high-resolution HLA genotyping to investigate patterns of TCR occurrence. Rather than using new phenotypic data, the later analysis identified candidate immune exposures from TCR beta sequences and from how often those sequences occurred across donors. In an earlier analysis of a few hundred of the donors, high-throughput TCR beta sequencing was used to judge whether each TCR beta V gene segment behaved as functional or pseudogenic. Alongside the repertoire data, information on donor age, sex, ethnicity and CMV serostatus was compiled. In a later genetic analysis, genome-wide SNP genotypes for about 55% of the 666 donors were used, and that subset was treated as a discovery cohort. All discovery cohort repertoires had been generated on a single sequencing platform. Both class I and class II loci were covered by HLA typing, at four-digit resolution. Typing coverage varied by locus: roughly 620-640 donors for A, B, C, DRB1 and DQB1; more than 500 for DQA1; approximately 570 for DPA1; around 450 for DPB1. A handful of DR-DQ haplotypes were handled as single units for association and clustering because linkage in the cohort was strong. Among 398 genotyped donors of the cohort, an average of around 240,000 unique TCR beta nucleotide sequences were sequenced per donor, roughly 18% of them non-productive.

After removal of 2 bases from V and 1 base from J, the junction retains 6 bases not matched to a gene. The CDR3 runs 16 residues from the cysteine to the phenylalanine. The retained sequence is limited to the CDR3, 48 bases, with the frame set at the first base. CDR1 and CDR2, per the germline V gene, are LGHNA and YNFKEQ. General findings and caveats noted by the study authors: The cohort was sequenced for TCR beta chains only, and without alpha or paired-chain data the features that could be detected were limited. In an earlier analysis of around 600 of the donors, most TCR beta V segments were observed in productive rearrangements about 87% or about 30% of the time, broadly matching IMGT annotations. In a later analysis, TCR association rates were found to vary across HLA loci, with the most associated TCRs seen for DRB1 alleles and the fewest for HLA-C alleles. A later genetic analysis reported fewer N-insertions in productive TCRs among donors in an Asian-associated ancestry cluster than the roughly 640-donor mean. The authors suggested that the approach could potentially be extended to other disease states and immunological phenotypes. V-gene and J-gene trimming of TCR beta chains was associated with a missense DCLRE1C variant in a later genetic analysis, and the association was replicated in an independent cohort. Most CMV-associated TCR beta chains appeared to be HLA-restricted in a later analysis, and the HLA associations seemed to be driven largely by CMV exposure. At a false discovery rate of 0.05, a later analysis linked around 15,000 TCR beta sequences to specific HLA alleles. Cytomegalovirus status was reported to be diagnosed by the classifier with high specificity and sensitivity in both the original and validation cohorts. The sequencing pipeline was judged likely to have produced a cluster of highly shared sequence variants as a technical artifact. Because HLA typing was missing for some donors at each locus, association tests included only the typed subset. Roughly 17 rarely observed V segments, including chromosome 9 orphons, were excluded from the earlier analysis of a few hundred of the donors because counts were too low. Assigning TCR associations to individual alleles was difficult when HLA alleles, especially DR and DQ, strongly co-occurred. In the study, approximately 160 TCR beta chains were listed as associated with cytomegalovirus. A further reported finding was that TCR beta sequences accurately predicted the HLA-A and HLA-B alleles for most subjects in the first cohort. In a later analysis, HLA-associated TCR beta chains were found to be more clonally expanded and to have lower generation probabilities than equally common non-associated chains. Three of the identified cytomegalovirus-associated TCR beta chains were confirmed in vitro to be specific for cytomegalovirus antigens. Linkage disequilibrium might explain the correlated functional status among segregating V segments, but an unknown experimental factor could not be ruled out. A later analysis reported that several top co-occurrence clusters appeared linked to parvovirus B19, influenza, CMV and Epstein-Barr virus. Sequencing depth was assumed to be roughly uniform across donors in the presence/absence analyses, though that assumption may not hold. While some public TCRs were present in many individuals, most TCR sequences turned up only very rarely across donors. Some IMGT-functional V segments, including TRBV6-2 and TRBV6-3, could not be distinguished by the 87-base-pair reads and were therefore excluded. Immune exposure information for the cohort was limited to CMV serostatus.

Of note for this clone: This receptor's antigen is unknown. The sample holds no much larger clone one base away, and base qualities are not on file.

Receptor libraries were prepared by the immunoSEQ multiplex PCR assay. The multiplex PCR relied on a mix of 60 forward primers for TCR Vbeta segments and 13 reverse primers for TCR Jbeta segments. A multiplex PCR assay on genomic DNA amplified the CDR3 region of rearranged TCR beta genes. Amplified TCR beta libraries were sequenced as 87-base-pair reads on the Illumina HiSeq System. The paper's processing steps were these. A later analysis tallied tens of millions of unique TCR beta chains across the 640 or so repertoires, and around 12 million of those chains were shared by two or more donors. Raw reads were error-corrected and collapsed into unique sequences with a nearest-neighbor algorithm that merged closely related sequences to remove PCR and sequencing errors. Alignment of CDR3 sequences to IMGT reference sequences was used to assign V, D and J gene segments. For a sequence to be retained, at least a six-nucleotide match to both a V gene segment and a J gene segment was required. Rearrangements were classified as productive when the CDR3 lacked stop codons and remained in frame with V and J, and all other rearrangements were classified as non-productive. Following IMGT convention, CDR3 was defined as the stretch from the second conserved V-encoded cysteine up to the conserved J-encoded phenylalanine. In an earlier analysis of more than 550 of the donors, sequences lacking an unambiguous match to a single V gene segment were excluded. An earlier analysis of several hundred of the donors called V segments functional above 56.7% productive rearrangements and segregating when the between-donor standard deviation exceeded 5%. A statistical classification framework was built to diagnose cytomegalovirus status from the catalog of TCR beta chain sequences. A later analysis assigned V and J genes by comparing TCR nucleotide sequences with IMGT/GENE-DB human TR gene sequences. Using the TCRdist pipeline, a later analysis assigned CDR3 sequences along with most-parsimonious VDJ recombination scenarios. In a later analysis, each TCR beta chain was defined by its CDR3 amino acid sequence together with its V-gene family, and reads lacking a unique V-gene family were excluded. To address suspected cross-contamination and a sequencing artifact, a later analysis removed some 620 highly shared, low-generation-probability nucleotide sequences. A later analysis calculated a clonal expansion index for each public chain from normalized within-repertoire ranks of inferred template counts. In a later analysis, generation probabilities were computed using a VDJ recombination model fitted to out-of-frame rearrangements, and the results were checked against IGoR. A later analysis scored TCR-TCR, TCR-HLA and TCR-CMV co-occurrence with hypergeometric tests, applying a repertoire-size bias correction to TCR pairs. To estimate false discovery rates, a later analysis permuted the HLA or CMV assignments 20 times. In a later analysis, co-occurring TCRs were grouped with DBSCAN, and TCRdist sequence similarity was added when clustering was performed within HLA-allele-positive subsets. For co-occurrence clustering, repertoires with fewer than 30,000 or more than 120,000 public chains were excluded, along with 4 to 6 repertoires with anomalous nucleotide sharing. As stored in TCRdb, this immuneACCESS dataset retains in-frame rearrangements with V and J assigned. A fraction of the clones does not appear; measured against another copy, unresolved V genes explain less than half of the discrepancy, and the remainder lacks a known reason. V and J calls and clone size come straight from that table; D and trimming were deduced from the DNA. The sample profile shows 55,000 to 65,000 clones; around 81% of them were found once. The ten biggest clones cover around 5.9% of the sample.

In total, roughly 710 healthy bone marrow donors made up the cohort. Cohort members were all nominally healthy when sampled, although unrecorded immune exposures were likely present. The donor tested CMV seronegative, placing the donor among the 350 or so seronegative members of the cohort. A peripheral blood sample was provided by each donor, and peripheral blood mononuclear cells were used for TCR beta sequencing. Genomic DNA extraction from the blood cell samples was performed with the Qiagen DNeasy Blood Extraction Kit. The V gene is TRBV4-2 and the J gene is TRBJ2-7; TRBD1 fits 9 bases in the junction. This sequence originates from a male donor in good health and CMV-seronegative. Material for sequencing was PBMCs. The base sequence is TGTGCCAGCAGCCAAACCGGGACAGGGATGTCCTACGAGCAGTACTTC. This translates into CASSQTGTGMSYEQYF.